The source of this T cell receptor beta chain is a study of regulatory T cells in long-lasting Graves disease. Time point in this sample: persistent/refractory GD, antithyroid drugs over 5 years with positive TRAb. The authors made the TCR library using RNA they extracted from PBMCs. There are 12 residues in the CDR3. Germline V gives CDR1 SNHLY, CDR2 FYNNEI. V gave up 5 bases and J gave up 8 bases; unmatched junction bases: 3. Relying on iRepertoire HTBI primers and Arm-PCR of CDR3 regions, the team built TCR beta libraries. TCRdb passed the multiplex PCR reads through MiXCR, listing each CDR3 protein once. The sample includes around 460,000 distinct CDR3 sequences, roughly 22% of them seen just once.

V is TRBV2 and J is TRBJ1-1; TRBD1 matches 9 bases. This specimen consisted of peripheral blood mononuclear cells (PBMCs), obtained when the disease was refractory, from a patient treated with antithyroid drugs. The clonotype was recovered from a female donor with Graves disease. Here the CDR3 DNA reads TGTGCCAGCAGTTCGGACAGGGGAGAAGCTTTCTTT. It translates to CASSSDRGEAFF.